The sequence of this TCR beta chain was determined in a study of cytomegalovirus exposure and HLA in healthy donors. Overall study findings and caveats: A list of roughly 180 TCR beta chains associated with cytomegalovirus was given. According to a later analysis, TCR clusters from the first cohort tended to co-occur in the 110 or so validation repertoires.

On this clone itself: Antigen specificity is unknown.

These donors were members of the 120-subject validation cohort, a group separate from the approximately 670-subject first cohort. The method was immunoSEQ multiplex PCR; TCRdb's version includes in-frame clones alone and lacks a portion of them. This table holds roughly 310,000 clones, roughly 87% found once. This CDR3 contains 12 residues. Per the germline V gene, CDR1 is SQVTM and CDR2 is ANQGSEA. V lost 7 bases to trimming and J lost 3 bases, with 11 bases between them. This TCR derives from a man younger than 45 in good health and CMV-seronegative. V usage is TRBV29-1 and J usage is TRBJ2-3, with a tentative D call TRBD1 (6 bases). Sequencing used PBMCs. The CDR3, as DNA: TGCAGCGCCATGGGGGCTACAGATACGCAGTATTTT. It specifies CSAMGATDTQYF.